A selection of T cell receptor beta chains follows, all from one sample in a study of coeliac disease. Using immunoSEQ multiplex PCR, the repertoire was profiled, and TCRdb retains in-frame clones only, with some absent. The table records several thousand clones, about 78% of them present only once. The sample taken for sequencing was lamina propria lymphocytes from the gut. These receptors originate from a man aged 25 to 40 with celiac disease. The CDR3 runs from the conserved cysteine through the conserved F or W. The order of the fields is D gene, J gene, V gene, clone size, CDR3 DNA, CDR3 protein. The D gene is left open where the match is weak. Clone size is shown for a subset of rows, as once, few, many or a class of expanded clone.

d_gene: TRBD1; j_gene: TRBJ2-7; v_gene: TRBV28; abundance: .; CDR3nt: TGTGCCAGCAGTTTATGGGGTGAGGGGGCGTACGAGCAGTACTTC; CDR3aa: CASSLWGEGAYEQYF
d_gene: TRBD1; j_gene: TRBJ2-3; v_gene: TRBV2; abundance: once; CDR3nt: TGTGCCAGCAGGGTACAGGGGGTCACAGATACGCAGTATTTT; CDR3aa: CASRVQGVTDTQYF
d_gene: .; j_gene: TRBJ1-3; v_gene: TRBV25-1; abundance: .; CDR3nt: TGTGCCAGCAGTGAAGGGGAGACATATGGAAACACCATATATTTT; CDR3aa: CASSEGETYGNTIYF
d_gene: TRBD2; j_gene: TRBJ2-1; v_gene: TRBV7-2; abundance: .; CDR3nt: TGTGCCAGCAGCTCACGACTCCCCAGCGGGGTTTACGGTGAGCAGTTCTTC; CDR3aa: CASSSRLPSGVYGEQFF
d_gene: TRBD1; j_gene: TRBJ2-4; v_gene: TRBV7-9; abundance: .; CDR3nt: TGTGCCAGCAGCAAGGACAGGGGGCTAAACATTCAGTACTTC; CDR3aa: CASSKDRGLNIQYF
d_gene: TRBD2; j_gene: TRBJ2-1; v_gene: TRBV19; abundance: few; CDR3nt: TGTGCCAGTAGTCTGACCAGCGGGAGTCTAAATGAGCAGTTCTTC; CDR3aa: CASSLTSGSLNEQFF
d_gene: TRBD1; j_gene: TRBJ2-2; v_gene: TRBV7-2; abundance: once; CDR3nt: TGTGCCAGCAGGAGGACAGGGGGCGACGGGGAGCTGTTTTTT; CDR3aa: CASRRTGGDGELFF
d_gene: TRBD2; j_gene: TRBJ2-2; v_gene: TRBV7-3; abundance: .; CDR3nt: TGTGCCAGCAGCTTAATAGCGGGAGACACCGGGGAGCTGTTTTTT; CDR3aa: CASSLIAGDTGELFF
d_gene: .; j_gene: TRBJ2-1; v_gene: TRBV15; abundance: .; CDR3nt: TGTGCCACGCTCCCAGACTCCTACAATGAGCAGTTCTTC; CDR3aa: CATLPDSYNEQFF
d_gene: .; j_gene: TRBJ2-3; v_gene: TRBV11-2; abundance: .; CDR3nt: TGTGCCAGCAGCTCCCAACTAGAGGATACGCAGTATTTT; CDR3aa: CASSSQLEDTQYF
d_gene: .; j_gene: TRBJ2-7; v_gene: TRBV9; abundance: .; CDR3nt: TGTGCCAGCAGCGTAGATGCGAACTCCTACGAGCAGTACTTC; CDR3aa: CASSVDANSYEQYF
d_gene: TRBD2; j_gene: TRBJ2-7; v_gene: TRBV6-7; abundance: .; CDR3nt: TGTGCCAGCAGACCCCGCTCTAGGGCTAGCGGGCCTACCTACGAGCAGTACTTC; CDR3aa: CASRPRSRASGPTYEQYF
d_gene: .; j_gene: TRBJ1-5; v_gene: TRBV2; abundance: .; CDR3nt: TGTGCCAGTAAAGAGGCAGCGCATTCCTATAGCAATCAGCCCCAGCATTTT; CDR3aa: CASKEAAHSYSNQPQHF
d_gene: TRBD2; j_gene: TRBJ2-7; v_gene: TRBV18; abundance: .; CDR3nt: TGTGCCAGCTCACCAACCCCGGGAGGGGGGGGAGGCGAGCAGTACTTC; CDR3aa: CASSPTPGGGGGEQYF
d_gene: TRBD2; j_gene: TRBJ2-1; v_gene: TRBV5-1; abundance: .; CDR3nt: TGCGCCAGCAGCCCTCCGGGACTAGCGTCGAATGAGCAGTTCTTC; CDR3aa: CASSPPGLASNEQFF
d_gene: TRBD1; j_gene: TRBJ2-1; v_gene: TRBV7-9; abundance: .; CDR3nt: TGTGCCAGCAGCTTATATACAGGGGGCAATGAGCAGTTCTTC; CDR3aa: CASSLYTGGNEQFF
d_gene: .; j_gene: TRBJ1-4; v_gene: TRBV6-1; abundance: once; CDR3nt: TGTGCCAGCAGTGAAGCCTCGGGGGTGGAAAAACTGTTTTTT; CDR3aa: CASSEASGVEKLFF
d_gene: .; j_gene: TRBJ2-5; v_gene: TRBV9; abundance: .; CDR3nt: TGTGCCAGCAGCGTAGGAGGAGTAGCTCAAGAGACCCAGTACTTC; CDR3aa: CASSVGGVAQETQYF
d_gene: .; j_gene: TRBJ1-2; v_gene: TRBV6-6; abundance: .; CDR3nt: TGTGCCAGCAGTTACCCCAGGGTGTATGGCTACACCTTC; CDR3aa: CASSYPRVYGYTF
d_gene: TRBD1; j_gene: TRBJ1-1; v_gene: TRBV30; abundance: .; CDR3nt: TGTGCCTGGATACGAGGGGGCACTAAAGCTTTCTTT; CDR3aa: CAWIRGGTKAFF
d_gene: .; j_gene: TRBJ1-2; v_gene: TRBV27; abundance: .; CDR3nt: TGTGCCAGCAGTTTATTGGGCCACCCTAACTATGGCTACACCTTC; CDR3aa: CASSLLGHPNYGYTF
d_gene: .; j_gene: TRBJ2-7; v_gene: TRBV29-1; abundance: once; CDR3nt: TGCAGCGTTGCCGGGAGTGGGGTCTACGAGCAGTACTTC; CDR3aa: CSVAGSGVYEQYF
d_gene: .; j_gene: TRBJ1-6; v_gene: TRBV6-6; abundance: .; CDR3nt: TGTGCCAGTAGACATCCAAGGGTGGGGGGACCCCTCCACTTT; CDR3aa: CASRHPRVGGPLHF
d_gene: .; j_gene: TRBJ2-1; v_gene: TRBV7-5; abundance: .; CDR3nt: TGTGCCAGAAGCTCCATACAAACAACAGGCCCCCCCTACAATGAGCAGTTCTTC; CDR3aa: CARSSIQTTGPPYNEQFF
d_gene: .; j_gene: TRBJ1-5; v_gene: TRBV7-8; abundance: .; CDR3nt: TGTGCCAGCAGCAGCTTAGCATTATTAGGGGATCTGCCCCAGCATTTT; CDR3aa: CASSSLALLGDLPQHF
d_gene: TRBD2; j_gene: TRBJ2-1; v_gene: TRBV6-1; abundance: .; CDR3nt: TGTGCCAGCAGTGAACTAGCGGGAGGCAATGAGCAGTTCTTC; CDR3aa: CASSELAGGNEQFF